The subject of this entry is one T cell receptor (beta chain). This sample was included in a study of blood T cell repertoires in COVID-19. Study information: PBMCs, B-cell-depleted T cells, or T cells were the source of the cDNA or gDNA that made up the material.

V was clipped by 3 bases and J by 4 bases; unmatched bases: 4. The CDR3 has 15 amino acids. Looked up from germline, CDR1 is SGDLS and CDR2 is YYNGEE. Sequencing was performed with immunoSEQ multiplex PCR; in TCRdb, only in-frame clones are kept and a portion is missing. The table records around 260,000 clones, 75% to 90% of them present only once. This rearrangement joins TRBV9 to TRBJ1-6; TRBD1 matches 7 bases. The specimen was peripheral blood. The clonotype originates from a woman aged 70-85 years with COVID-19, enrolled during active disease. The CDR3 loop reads CASSAGTDYNSPLHF. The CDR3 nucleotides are TGTGCCAGCAGCGCGGGGACAGATTATAATTCACCCCTCCACTTT. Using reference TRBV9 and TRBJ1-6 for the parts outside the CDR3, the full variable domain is DSGVTQTPKHLITATGQRVTLRCSPRSGDLSVYWYQQSLDQGLQFLIQYYNGEERAKGNILERFSAQQFPDLHSELNLSSLELGDSALYFCASSAGTDYNSPLHFGNGTRLTVT.